The clone carrying this T cell receptor beta chain turned up a few times. This specimen comes from a study of blood T cell repertoires in COVID-19. Study at large: Samples of COVID-19 (acute and convalescent) were obtained from the United States, Italy and Spain. The analysed material was cDNA or gDNA that came from T cells, B-cell-depleted T cells, or PBMCs.

How the authors handled the data: By means of reference gene primer amplification, nucleated cell counts were estimated. TCRdb's copy holds only in-frame clones and misses some; the assay was immunoSEQ multiplex PCR. V, J and clone size are those of that table, while D and trimming were read from the DNA. The sample holds hundreds of thousands of clones, under 90% seen once. Germline values: CDR1 SGHVS, CDR2 FQNEAQ. The V end was cut by 0 bases, the J end by 9 bases, with 12 bases between. The CDR3 is 14 residues long. The receptor comes from a woman aged 40 to 50 with active or convalescent COVID-19. The chain carries TRBV7-8 and TRBJ2-1; D is possibly TRBD2 (6 bases). The sequencing sample was made of peripheral blood. CDR3 coding DNA: TGTGCCAGCAGCTTAGCGATTGACGGGGGTGAGCAGTTCTTC. Protein: CASSLAIDGGEQFF.